This paragraph covers one T cell receptor beta chain sequence. Its cognate antigen is unknown. These data originate in a study of shared clonotypes between healthy human individuals. V was clipped by 3 bases and J by 11 bases, with 12 bases between them. The germline V gene has CDR1 DFQATT and CDR2 SNEGSKA (reference sequence). The length of the CDR3 is 11 residues. Clones were read by immunoSEQ multiplex PCR, and TCRdb kept only the in-frame ones, dropping some. The table lists 950,000 to 1,300,000 clones, about 80% of them singletons. Whole-study results and caveats: Across subsets, estimated richness was generally greater for naive than for memory populations.

This receptor was identified in a man aged 18-30 years in good health. V gene TRBV20-1 combines with J gene TRBJ2-3; D is uncertain. The sample taken for sequencing was memory CD4+ T cells sorted from blood. Documented subset: CD45RA-negative fraction. The CDR3 here is CSASNVGKQYF. CDR3 DNA: TGCAGTGCTAGCAACGTTGGGAAGCAGTATTTT.